This TCR beta chain was recovered during a study of T cell changes during pregnancy in multiple sclerosis. Clones were sequenced by immunoSEQ multiplex PCR, and TCRdb holds only the in-frame ones, with some missing. The sample yields nearly 110,000 clones, under 95% seen once. This TCR was sampled from a female donor with multiple sclerosis, enrolled in a pregnancy study. The sequencing used peripheral blood, collected after pregnancy.

CDR3 residues: CASSVDVGGGHPSSYNEQFF. CDR3 in DNA: TGTGCCAGCAGCGTAGATGTTGGCGGGGGGCATCCCAGCTCCTACAATGAGCAGTTCTTC. The chain couples TRBV9 to TRBJ2-1; the match to TRBD2 covers 8 bases. The V gene end was trimmed by 0 bases and the J gene end by 0 bases; junction bases not matched to a gene: 14. Germline CDR1 reads SGDLS; CDR2 reads YYNGEE. The CDR3 contains 20 residues.